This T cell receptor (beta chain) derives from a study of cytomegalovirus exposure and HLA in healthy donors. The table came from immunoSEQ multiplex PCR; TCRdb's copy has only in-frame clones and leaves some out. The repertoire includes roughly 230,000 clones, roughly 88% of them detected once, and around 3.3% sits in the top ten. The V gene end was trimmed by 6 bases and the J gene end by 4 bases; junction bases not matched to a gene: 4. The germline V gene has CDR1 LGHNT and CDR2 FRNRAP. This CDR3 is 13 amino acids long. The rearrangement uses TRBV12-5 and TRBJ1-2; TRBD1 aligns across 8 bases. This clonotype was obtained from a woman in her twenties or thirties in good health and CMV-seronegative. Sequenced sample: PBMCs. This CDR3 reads CASGPGQGYGYTF. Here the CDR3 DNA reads TGTGCTAGTGGCCCAGGACAGGGCTATGGCTACACCTTC.